One sample yielded the 19 T cell receptor beta chains listed below, sequenced in a study of blood T cell repertoires in COVID-19 (dated by TCRdb to 2018 to 2020). Libraries were built with the immunoSEQ multiplex PCR assay. Entries here come from immuneACCESS through TCRdb and include only in-frame sequences with V and J called. Some clones fail to appear in such tables; in the studies checked, an unresolved V gene covers under half of the shortfall, and the cause of the remainder is unknown. This sample gives 200,000 or so clones in total; 75% to 90% of them show up just once. 2.7% of the sample goes to the ten largest clones. The sample taken for sequencing was peripheral blood. The receptors here all came from a man aged 30 to 39 with COVID-19, enrolled during active disease.

V usage is TRBV5-1 and J usage is TRBJ1-2, with D possibly TRBD1 on 5 matching bases. CDR3 length equals 17 residues. The germline CDR1 and CDR2 sequences are SGHRS and YFSETQ. Trimming removed 0 bases at V and 4 bases at J, with 19 bases between. The CDR3 DNA reads TGCGCCAGCAGCTTGGGCGGGACGGCATCAACTTTCTATGGCTACACCTTC. Amino acid sequence: CASSLGGTASTFYGYTF.

This rearrangement joins TRBV9 to TRBJ1-5; the match to TRBD1 covers 7 bases. The junction had 12 bases not matched to a gene; V was cut back by 1 base and J by 2 bases. The CDR3 runs 18 residues. Germline V gives CDR1 SGDLS, CDR2 YYNGEE. The CDR3 DNA reads as TGTGCCAGCAGCGTAAACAGGGGCCGCCCCCGTGGCAATCAGCCCCAGCATTTT. Translating it yields CASSVNRGRPRGNQPQHF.

The chain carries TRBV19 and TRBJ1-2; weak D call: TRBD1 (6 bases). The CDR3 has 14 amino acids. Trimming took off 0 bases at V and 5 bases at J, with 10 bases between the two ends. Germline lookup yields CDR1 LNHDA and CDR2 SQIVND (reference sequence). CDR3: CASSIEDRGYGYTF. As DNA, the CDR3 is TGTGCCAGTAGTATAGAGGACAGAGGGTATGGCTACACCTTC.

The V gene is TRBV19, the J gene TRBJ1-2; possibly TRBD1 for D (5 bases). V gave up 3 bases and J gave up 8 bases, with 16 bases separating them. The germline V gene encodes CDR1 LNHDA and CDR2 SQIVND (reference sequence). The CDR3 is 14 residues long. CDR3 coding DNA: TGTGCCAGTAGTATTGGGGCAATCCTCTGGGGCTACACCTTC. Translated, it gives CASSIGAILWGYTF.

The V call is TRBV6-5, the J call TRBJ1-5; 7 bases match TRBD1. The CDR3 length is 14 residues. Germline V lookup: CDR1 MNHEY, CDR2 SVGAGI. The V and J ends lost 8 bases and 6 bases, in that order; junction bases with no gene match: 10. The CDR3 loop is CASSYSGGIQPQHF. The CDR3 bases are TGTGCCAGCTCCTACTCAGGGGGGATTCAGCCCCAGCATTTT.

The chain has TRBV27 and TRBJ2-7, with TRBD1 matching 9 bases. V trimming: 5 bases; J trimming: 9 bases; junction bases outside the gene matches: 8. The germline CDR1 and CDR2 sequences are MNHEY and SMNVEV (reference sequence). This CDR3 contains 13 residues. The CDR3 loop is CASSPTGGGRQYF. CDR3 DNA sequence: TGTGCCAGCAGTCCAACAGGGGGCGGTCGGCAGTACTTC.

The chain recombines TRBV7-9 with TRBJ2-7, with 7 nucleotides matching TRBD1. The germline CDR1 and CDR2 sequences are SEHNR and FQNEAQ (reference sequence). This CDR3 comprises 14 residues. The ends lost 2 bases at V and 6 bases at J; junction bases unmatched: 7. CDR3 sequence (DNA): TGTGCCAGCAGCTTATCACAGGGGTTCTTCGAGCAGTACTTC. Its protein product is CASSLSQGFFEQYF.

The J gene is TRBJ2-3, the V gene TRBV29-1; D uncertain. The CDR3 spans 13 residues. CDR1 and CDR2 (germline): SQVTM, ANQGSEA. V gave up 5 bases and J gave up 2 bases, with 11 bases separating them. The CDR3 is CSVLSQHTDTQYF. In nucleotides, the CDR3 is TGCAGCGTTCTCTCCCAACACACAGATACGCAGTATTTT.

This chain uses TRBV6-5 with TRBJ2-1, with TRBD2 matching over 9 bases. Trimming at V came to 2 bases and at J to 6 bases, leaving 5 bases not matched to a gene. The CDR3 sequence is 15 residues long. CDR1 is MNHEY and CDR2 is SVGAGI in the germline V gene. CDR3 loop: CASSYASGAPNEQFF. Here the CDR3 DNA reads TGTGCCAGCAGTTACGCTAGCGGGGCCCCCAATGAGCAGTTCTTC.

This clone came up once. The chain combines TRBV15 with TRBJ2-1; 15 nucleotides match TRBD2. In germline, CDR1 is LNHNV, CDR2 YYDKDF (reference sequence). V shed 2 bases, J shed 4 bases, and the junction held 6 bases outside the gene matches. The CDR3 is 18 amino acids. The CDR3 spells CATSRLGLAGGYYNEQFF. CDR3 nucleotides: TGTGCCACCAGCAGACTCGGACTAGCGGGAGGGTATTACAATGAGCAGTTCTTC.

This rearrangement joins TRBV28 to TRBJ1-4; 9 bases align to TRBD1. The CDR3 spans 14 residues. V gave up 6 bases and J gave up 4 bases; unmatched junction bases: 3. The germline V gene encodes CDR1 MDHEN and CDR2 SYDVKM. The CDR3 sequence is CASRSGQGNEKLFF. For the CDR3, the DNA is TGTGCCAGCAGGTCGGGACAGGGTAATGAAAAACTGTTTTTT. Full variable domain (remainder filled in from reference TRBV28 and TRBJ1-4): DVKVTQSSRYLVKRTGEKVFLECVQDMDHENMFWYRQDPGLGLRLIYFSYDVKMKEKGDIPEGYSVSREKKERFSLILESASTNQTSMYLCASRSGQGNEKLFFGSGTQLSVL.

The chain carries TRBV19 and TRBJ2-1, with TRBD2 matching over 11 bases. The CDR3 has 15 residues. The trim removed 5 bases at V and 6 bases at J, leaving 6 bases unmatched. CDR1 is LNHDA and CDR2 is SQIVND in the germline V gene (reference sequence). The CDR3 nucleotides read TGTGCCAGTAGTTCACTAGCGGGAGTTAGCAATGAGCAGTTCTTC. This codes for CASSSLAGVSNEQFF.

The V call is TRBV5-1, the J call TRBJ2-7, with D perhaps TRBD2 (6 bases). With 0 bases removed from V and 3 bases from J, the gap between germline ends came to 10 bases. The CDR3 loop spans 14 amino acids. Germline-derived CDR1 and CDR2 are SGHRS and YFSETQ. Written as DNA, the CDR3 is TGCGCCAGCAGCTTGGATGTTAGCGGCTACGAGCAGTACTTC. Protein product: CASSLDVSGYEQYF. Full variable domain (outside the CDR3, taken from reference TRBV5-1 and TRBJ2-7): KAGVTQTPRYLIKTRGQQVTLSCSPISGHRSVSWYQQTPGQGLQFLFEYFSETQRNKGNFPGRFSGRQFSNSRSEMNVSTLELGDSALYLCASSLDVSGYEQYFGPGTRLTVT.

The genes are TRBV5-1 and TRBJ2-1, with 10 positions matching TRBD2. The CDR3 has 16 residues. Germline CDR1 and CDR2: SGHRS and YFSETQ. The trim removed 4 bases at V and 9 bases at J, leaving 13 bases unmatched. The CDR3 DNA is TGCGCCAGCAGCACAATAGCGGGAGGTTCCCCTAGTGAGCAGTTCTTC. Translated: CASSTIAGGSPSEQFF.

J is TRBJ2-5 and V is TRBV7-6; 11 positions match TRBD2. V lost 5 bases to trimming and J lost 5 bases; unmatched junction nucleotides: 7. CDR1 and CDR2 (germline): SGHVS, FNYEAQ. This CDR3 region has 15 residues. CDR3 in DNA: TGTGCCAGCAGCATTAGCGGGGGGGCCTACGAGACCCAGTACTTC. Translated, it gives CASSISGGAYETQYF.

V usage is TRBV15 and J usage is TRBJ2-7; tentatively, D is TRBD1 (5 bases). V was trimmed by 2 bases and J by 6 bases, leaving 14 bases between them. In germline, CDR1 is LNHNV, CDR2 YYDKDF (reference sequence). CDR3 size: 14 residues. Here the CDR3 DNA reads TGTGCCACCAGCAGACAGGGTTCCCAAGGCGAGCAGTACTTC. Translation gives CATSRQGSQGEQYF.

The CDR3 loop is CASSPWRRGRYNEQFF. DNA of the CDR3: TGTGCCAGCAGCCCCTGGAGAAGGGGGCGCTACAATGAGCAGTTCTTC. V is TRBV21-1 and J is TRBJ2-1; the table assigns TRBD1, which was not confirmed against the DNA. TRBV21-1 is designated a pseudogene. This CDR3 comprises 16 residues.

This chain uses TRBV7-2 with TRBJ1-5; a possible D gene is TRBD1 (5 bases). This CDR3 is 17 amino acids long. Germline assignment: CDR1 SGHTA and CDR2 FQGNSA. Trimming shortened V by 7 bases and J by 3 bases, and 22 bases separated the two germline ends. CDR3: CASTPRGRRVNNQPQHF. In DNA form, the CDR3 reads TGTGCCAGCACCCCAAGGGGTCGAAGGGTGAACAATCAGCCCCAGCATTTT.

The chain combines TRBV27 with TRBJ1-5; D unclear. Germline CDR1 reads MNHEY; CDR2 reads SMNVEV (reference sequence). The V end lost 3 bases, the J end lost 9 bases, and 12 bases lay between the germline ends. The CDR3 loop spans 13 amino acids. The CDR3: CASSFNSQVPQHF. The CDR3 region has the DNA TGTGCCAGCAGTTTTAACTCCCAGGTGCCCCAGCATTTT.